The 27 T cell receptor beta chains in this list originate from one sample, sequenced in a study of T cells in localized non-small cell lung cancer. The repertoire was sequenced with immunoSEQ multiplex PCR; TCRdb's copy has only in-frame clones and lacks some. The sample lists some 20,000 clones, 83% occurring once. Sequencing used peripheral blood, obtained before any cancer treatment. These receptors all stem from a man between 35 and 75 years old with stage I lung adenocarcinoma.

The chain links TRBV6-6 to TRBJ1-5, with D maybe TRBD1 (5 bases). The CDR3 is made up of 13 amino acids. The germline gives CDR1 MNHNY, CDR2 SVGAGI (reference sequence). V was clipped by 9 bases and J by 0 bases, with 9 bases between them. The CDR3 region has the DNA TGTGCCAGTGCAGGGACTAGCAATCAGCCCCAGCATTTT. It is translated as CASAGTSNQPQHF.

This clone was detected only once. DNA of the CDR3: TGTGCCAGCAGCCCGGACAGGGGAGGTGGAGACACTGAAGCTTTCTTT. This sequence encodes CASSPDRGGGDTEAFF. The chain joins TRBV11-1 to TRBJ1-1; 9 nucleotides line up with TRBD1. V lost 5 bases to trimming and J lost 3 bases; unmatched junction nucleotides: 10. CDR1 is SGHAT, CDR2 FQDESV, per germline (reference sequence). CDR3 length: 16 amino acids. Based on the CDR3 plus reference TRBV11-1 and TRBJ1-1, the full variable domain is EAEVAQSPRYKITEKSQAVAFWCDPISGHATLYWYRQILGQGPELLVQFQDESVVDDSQLPKDRFSAERLKGVDSTLKIQPAELGDSAMYLCASSPDRGGGDTEAFFGQGTRLTVV.

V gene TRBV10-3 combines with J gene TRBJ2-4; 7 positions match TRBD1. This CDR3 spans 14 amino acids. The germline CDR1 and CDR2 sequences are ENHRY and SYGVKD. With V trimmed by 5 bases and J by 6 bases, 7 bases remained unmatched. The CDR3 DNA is TGTGCCATCAGTCAACAGGGGAGTGGAAACATTCAGTACTTC. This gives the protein CAISQQGSGNIQYF.

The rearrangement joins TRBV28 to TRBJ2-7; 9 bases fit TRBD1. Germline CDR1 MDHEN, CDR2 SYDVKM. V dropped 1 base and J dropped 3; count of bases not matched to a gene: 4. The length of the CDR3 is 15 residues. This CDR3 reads CASSLLGQGDYEQYF. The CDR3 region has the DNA TGTGCCAGCAGTTTATTGGGACAGGGAGACTACGAGCAGTACTTC.

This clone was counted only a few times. In DNA, the CDR3 is TGTGCCAGCAGTTCCGCAGGGTCCTACGAGCAGTACTTC. Translated: CASSSAGSYEQYF. The chain uses TRBV27 and TRBJ2-7, with D tentatively TRBD1 (5 bases). Trimming took off 4 bases at V and 1 base at J, with 8 bases between the two ends. The germline V gene encodes CDR1 MNHEY and CDR2 SMNVEV (reference sequence). The CDR3 runs 13 residues.

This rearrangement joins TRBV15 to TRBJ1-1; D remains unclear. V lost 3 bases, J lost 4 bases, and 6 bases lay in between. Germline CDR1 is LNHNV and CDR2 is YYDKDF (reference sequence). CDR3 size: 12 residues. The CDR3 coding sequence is TGTGCCACCAGCAGGGGAGGCACTGAAGCTTTCTTT. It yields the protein CATSRGGTEAFF.

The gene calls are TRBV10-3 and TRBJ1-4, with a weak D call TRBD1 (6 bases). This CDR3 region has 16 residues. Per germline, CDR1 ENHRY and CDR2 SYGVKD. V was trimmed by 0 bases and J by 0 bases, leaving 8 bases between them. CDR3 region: CAISESGGPTNEKLFF. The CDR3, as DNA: TGTGCCATCAGTGAGTCGGGGGGCCCAACTAATGAAAAACTGTTTTTT.

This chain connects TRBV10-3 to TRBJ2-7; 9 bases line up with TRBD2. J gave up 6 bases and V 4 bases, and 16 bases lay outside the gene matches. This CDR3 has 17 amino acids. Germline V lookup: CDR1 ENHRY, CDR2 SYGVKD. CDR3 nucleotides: TGTGCCATCAGTGCTGGGGTAACGGCGGGAGGGCCTGGCGAGCAGTACTTC. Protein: CAISAGVTAGGPGEQYF.

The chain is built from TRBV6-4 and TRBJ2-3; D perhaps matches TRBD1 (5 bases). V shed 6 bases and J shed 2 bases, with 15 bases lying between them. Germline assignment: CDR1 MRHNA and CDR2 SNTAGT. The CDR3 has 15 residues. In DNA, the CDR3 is TGTGCCAGCAGCACCGACAGTACCATCACAGATACGCAGTATTTT. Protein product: CASSTDSTITDTQYF.

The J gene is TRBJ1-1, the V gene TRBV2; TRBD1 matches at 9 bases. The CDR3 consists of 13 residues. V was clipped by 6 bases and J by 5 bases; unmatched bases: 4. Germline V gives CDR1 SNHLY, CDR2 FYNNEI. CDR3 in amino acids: CASSGTGITEAFF. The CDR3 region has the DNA TGTGCCAGCAGCGGGACAGGGATTACTGAAGCTTTCTTT.

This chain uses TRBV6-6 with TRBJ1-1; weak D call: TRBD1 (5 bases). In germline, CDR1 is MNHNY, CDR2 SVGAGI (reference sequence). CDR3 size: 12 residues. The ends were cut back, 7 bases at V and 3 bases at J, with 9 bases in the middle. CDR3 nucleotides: TGTGCCAGCAAAGGGACGGACACTGAAGCTTTCTTT. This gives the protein CASKGTDTEAFF.

In DNA form, the CDR3 reads TGTGCCAGCAGATTTACAGGGTCCGCCACTGAAGCTTTCTTT. It codes for CASRFTGSATEAFF. The gene calls are TRBV27 and TRBJ1-1; TRBD1 is a possible D gene (6 bases). Germline V gene lookup returns CDR1 MNHEY and CDR2 SMNVEV (reference sequence). The V gene lost 6 bases and the J gene lost 4 bases, with 15 bases spanning the gap. This CDR3 contains 14 residues.

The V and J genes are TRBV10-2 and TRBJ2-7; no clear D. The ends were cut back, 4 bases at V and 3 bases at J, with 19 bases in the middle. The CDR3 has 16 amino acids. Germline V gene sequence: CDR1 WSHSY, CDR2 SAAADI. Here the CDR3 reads CASSVHSPDSLYEQYF. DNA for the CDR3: TGCGCCAGCAGTGTGCACAGCCCTGATTCCCTCTACGAGCAGTACTTC.

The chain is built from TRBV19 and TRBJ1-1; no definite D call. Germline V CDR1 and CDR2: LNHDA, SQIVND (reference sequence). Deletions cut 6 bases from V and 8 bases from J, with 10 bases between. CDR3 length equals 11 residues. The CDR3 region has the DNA TGTGCCAGTAGGGGAGTGGCGGAAGCTTTCTTT. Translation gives CASRGVAEAFF.

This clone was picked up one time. CDR3 nucleotides: TGTGCCAGCAGCAAGAGGGGGGGCTACGAGCAGTACTTC. Translated: CASSKRGGYEQYF. V is TRBV11-2 and J is TRBJ2-7, with a weak D call TRBD2 (7 bases). V was shortened by 5 bases and J by 3 bases, with 11 bases between the two germline ends. Germline-derived CDR1 and CDR2 are SGHAT and FQNNGV. The length of the CDR3 is 13 residues.

The CDR3 coding sequence is TGCGCCAGCAAGGCCGGAGGCTCTAGCACAGATACGCAGTATTTT. This gives the protein CASKAGGSSTDTQYF. This chain joins TRBV5-1 and TRBJ2-3, with D maybe TRBD2 (5 bases). V gave up 6 bases and J gave up 0 bases, with 14 bases separating them. CDR3 length equals 15 residues. The germline CDR1 and CDR2 sequences are SGHRS and YFSETQ.

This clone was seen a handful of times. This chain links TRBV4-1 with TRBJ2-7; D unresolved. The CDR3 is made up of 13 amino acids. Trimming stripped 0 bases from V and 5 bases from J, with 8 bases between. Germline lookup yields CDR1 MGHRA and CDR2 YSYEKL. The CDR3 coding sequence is TGCGCCAGCAGCCAAGATCCCCCCGACGAGCAGTACTTC. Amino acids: CASSQDPPDEQYF.

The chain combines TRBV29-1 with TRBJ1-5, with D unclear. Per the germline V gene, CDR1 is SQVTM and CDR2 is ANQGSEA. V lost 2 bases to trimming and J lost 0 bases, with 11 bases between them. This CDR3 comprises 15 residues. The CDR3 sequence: CSVELPGYSNQPQHF. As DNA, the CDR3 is TGCAGCGTTGAACTTCCCGGGTATAGCAATCAGCCCCAGCATTTT.

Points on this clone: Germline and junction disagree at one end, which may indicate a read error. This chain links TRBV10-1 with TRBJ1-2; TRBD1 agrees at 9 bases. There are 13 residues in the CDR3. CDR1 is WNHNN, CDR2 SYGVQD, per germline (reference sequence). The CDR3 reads CASSGTGTSGYTF. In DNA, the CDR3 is TGTGCCAGTTCCGGGACAGGGACCTCTGGCTACACCTTC.

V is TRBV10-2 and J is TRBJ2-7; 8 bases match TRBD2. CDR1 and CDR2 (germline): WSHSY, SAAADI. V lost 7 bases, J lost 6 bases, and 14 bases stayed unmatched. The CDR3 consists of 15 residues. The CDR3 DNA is TGCGCCAGCAACCCCGTGGCGCGGGGGGTGCGCGAGCAGTACTTC. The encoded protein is CASNPVARGVREQYF.

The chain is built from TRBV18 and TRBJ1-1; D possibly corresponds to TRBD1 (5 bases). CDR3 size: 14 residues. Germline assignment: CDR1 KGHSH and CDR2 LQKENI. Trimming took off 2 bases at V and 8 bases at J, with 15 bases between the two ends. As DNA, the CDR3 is TGTGCCAGCTCACCATGGCGGGGCCTGGAGGAAGCTTTCTTT. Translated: CASSPWRGLEEAFF.

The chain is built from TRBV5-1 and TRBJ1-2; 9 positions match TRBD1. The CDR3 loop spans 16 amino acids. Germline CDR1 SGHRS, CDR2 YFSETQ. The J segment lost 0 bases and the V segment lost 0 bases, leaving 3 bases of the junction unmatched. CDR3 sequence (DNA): TGCGCCAGCAGCTTGGGGGGACAGGGCTCTAACTATGGCTACACCTTC. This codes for CASSLGGQGSNYGYTF.

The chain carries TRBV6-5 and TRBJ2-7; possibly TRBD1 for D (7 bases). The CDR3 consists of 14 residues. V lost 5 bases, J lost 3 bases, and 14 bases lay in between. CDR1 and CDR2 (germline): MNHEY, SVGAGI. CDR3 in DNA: TGTGCCAGCAGTAGACCAGGGGGGCGCTACGAGCAGTACTTC. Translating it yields CASSRPGGRYEQYF.

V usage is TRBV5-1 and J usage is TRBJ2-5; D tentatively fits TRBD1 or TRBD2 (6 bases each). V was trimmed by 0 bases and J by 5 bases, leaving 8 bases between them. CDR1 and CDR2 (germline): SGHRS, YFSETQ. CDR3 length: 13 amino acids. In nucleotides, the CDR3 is TGCGCCAGCAGCTTGGGGGGGGCGGAGACCCAGTACTTC. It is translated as CASSLGGAETQYF.

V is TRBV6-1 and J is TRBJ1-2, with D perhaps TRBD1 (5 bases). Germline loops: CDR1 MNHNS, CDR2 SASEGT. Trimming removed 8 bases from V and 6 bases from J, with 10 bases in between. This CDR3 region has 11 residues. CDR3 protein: CASRDLNGYTF. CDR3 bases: TGTGCCAGCCGGGACCTCAATGGCTACACCTTC.

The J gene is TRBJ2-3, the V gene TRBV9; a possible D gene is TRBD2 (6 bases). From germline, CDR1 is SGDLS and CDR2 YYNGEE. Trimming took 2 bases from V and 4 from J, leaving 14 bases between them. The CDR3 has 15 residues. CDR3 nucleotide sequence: TGTGCCAGCAGCGTTGGGACTTTGGGGGCAGATACGCAGTATTTT. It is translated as CASSVGTLGADTQYF.

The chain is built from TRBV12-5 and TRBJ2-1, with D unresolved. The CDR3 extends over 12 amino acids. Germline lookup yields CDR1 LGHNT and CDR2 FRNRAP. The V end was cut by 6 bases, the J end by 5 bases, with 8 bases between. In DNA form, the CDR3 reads TGTGCTAGTGGGGGCTGGGACAATGAGCAGTTCTTC. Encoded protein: CASGGWDNEQFF.